This TCR beta chain was observed in a study of regulatory T cells in long-lasting Graves disease. General study findings and limits: Whereas about a thousand public clonotypes were shared by new patients, persistent patients shared more, at some 2,500.

As for this clonotype: What it recognizes is unknown.

Time point given: newly diagnosed GD, antithyroid drugs for less than 3 months. Making the TCR library involved RNA that had been extracted from PBMCs. Guidelines of the American Thyroid Association were used to diagnose Graves' disease. Arm-PCR of CDR3 regions and iRepertoire HTBI primers were the basis on which TCR beta libraries were built. TCRdb recomputed calls from the multiplex PCR reads with MiXCR, one row per CDR3 protein. The table includes 410,000 or so distinct CDR3 sequences, under 15% detected once. CDR3 length equals 14 residues. The V segment lost 5 bases and the J segment 7 bases; nucleotides outside the gene matches: 5. These data were likewise used in another study, on T cells in Graves' hyperthyroidism and ophthalmopathy.

The sequences come from peripheral blood mononuclear cells (PBMCs), collected at new diagnosis, from a patient treated with antithyroid drugs. The chain joins TRBV12-3 or TRBV12-4 to TRBJ2-3; TRBD2 matches 11 bases. This clonotype was sampled from a woman between 25 and 40 years old with Graves disease. The CDR3 DNA follows: TGTGCCAGCAGTCCTAGCGGGAGGCGGTATACGCAGTATTTT. This encodes CASSPSGRRYTQYF.